This T cell receptor beta chain was identified during a study of blood T cell repertoires in COVID-19 (dated by TCRdb to 2020 to 2021). Regarding the complete study: The collaborator samples originated in the United States, Italy and Spain and spanned the acute and convalescent phases of COVID-19. Nearly every sample came with metadata listing a de-identified subject ID, COVID-19 status, age in years and sex. The repertoires were made available in a free public database intended to serve as a resource for research on the immune response to SARS-CoV-2. Where HLA class I and class II types were available, the types were taken from metadata supplied by the sample provider, not from assay-based typing. Subjects who had been exposed to COVID-19, were actively infected with it, or had recovered from it provided the deeply sampled blood TCRbeta repertoires that made up the dataset. Samples were obtained from the ongoing ImmuneRACE study (first 160 participants) and from over a thousand subjects provided by 6 global collaborators. The prospective study material was composed of cDNA or gDNA derived from T cells, B-cell-depleted T cells, or PBMCs. Overall study results and their limits: The quantity of clinical and demographic metadata differed by source and by participant and was supplied without curation.

On this clone: Its binding antigen is unknown. No clone much larger than this one lies a single base away; base qualities are absent.

Each collaborating institution followed its own protocols to collect whole blood in K2EDTA tubes. For TCRbeta analysis, collaborator samples were shipped as frozen whole blood, as isolated PBMCs, or as DNA extracted from either sample type. TCRbeta CDR3 regions were amplified from genomic DNA using the immunoSEQ Assay, a bias-controlled multiplex PCR. Per the original workflow: Nucleated cell counts per sample were estimated from amplification of reference gene primers within the assay. To quantify the absolute abundance of each unique TCRbeta CDR3 rearrangement, sequence reads were collapsed and filtered. For each sample, productive Simpson clonality was calculated as the square root of Simpson's diversity index over productive rearrangements. The clones in this table, taken by TCRdb from immuneACCESS, are in-frame only. Not every clone is retained; where verified, under half of the shortfall comes from an unresolved V gene, and the cause of the rest is unknown. Clonal size and the V and J genes are those of that table, whereas D and trimming came from the DNA. The table for this sample lists approximately 300,000 clones; 86% of them were counted only once. The ten largest clones add up to around 1.7% of the sample.

The CDR3 holds 15 amino acids from the cysteine to the phenylalanine. The CDR3 DNA has 45 bases and is translated from base 1. V is cut by 3 bases and J by 6 bases, and the space between the germline ends is 19 bases. From the germline V gene, CDR1 is SGDLS and CDR2 is YYNGEE. This receptor chain uses TRBV9 and TRBJ2-7, with a weak D call of TRBD2 (7 bases match). This TCR came from a woman between 50 and 59 years old with acute or convalescent COVID-19. Source material: peripheral blood. The CDR3 in this case is CASSEGGGRRVEQYF. The sequence in DNA is TGTGCCAGCAGCGAGGGGGGCGGGAGAAGGGTCGAGCAGTACTTC. The full variable domain, with segments outside the CDR3 supplied by the reference TRBV9 and TRBJ2-7 proteins, appears as DSGVTQTPKHLITATGQRVTLRCSPRSGDLSVYWYQQSLDQGLQFLIQYYNGEERAKGNILERFSAQQFPDLHSELNLSSLELGDSALYFCASSEGGGRRVEQYFGPGTRLTVT.